These T cell receptor beta chains were read from a single sample in a study of graft-versus-host responses after intestinal transplantation. Some clones are missing from TCRdb's copy, which holds only in-frame ones; the method was immunoSEQ multiplex PCR. The top ten hold about 0.54% of the sample, which has tens of thousands of clones, roughly 95% seen once. The sequencing used PBMCs, collected 156 days after intestinal transplant. The origin of the receptors is a human patient who received an intestinal transplant, so some T cells may come from the graft donor. Each CDR3 is given with its conserved first and last residue. Fields, in order: V gene, D gene, CDR3 length, J gene, clone size, CDR3 DNA, CDR3 protein. D genes are given only for firm matches. Expanded clones are given a class, and other clones once, few, many or no size at all.

>TRBV4-3|TRBD1|15|TRBJ2-7|.
TGCGCCAGCAGCCAAGAGGACAGGGTCCTCAACGAGCAGTACTTC
CASSQEDRVLNEQYF
>TRBV29-1|TRBD1|17|TRBJ1-1|.
TGCAGCGTTGGGTTTTTTAGGGGGCGCCGGGTGGACACTGAAGCTTTCTTT
CSVGFFRGRRVDTEAFF
>TRBV13|.|14|TRBJ1-2|.
TGTGCCAGCAGCTCCCCGGGTCGCGGGGATGGCTACACCTTC
CASSSPGRGDGYTF
>TRBV2|.|13|TRBJ2-5|.
TGTGCCAGCAACGGGGACTTACAAGAGACCCAGTACTTC
CASNGDLQETQYF
>TRBV7-9|TRBD1|16|TRBJ1-2|.
TGTGCCAGCAGCTCTACTCCCGACAGGGAGGACTATGGCTACACCTTC
CASSSTPDREDYGYTF
>TRBV19|.|16|TRBJ1-2|.
TGTGCCAGTCGAGTATTCCCTGCTAGGGCGGTTGATGGCTACACCTTC
CASRVFPARAVDGYTF
>TRBV15|.|13|TRBJ2-7|.
TGTGCCACCAGCAGAGATCCGATTTGGGAGCAGTACTTC
CATSRDPIWEQYF
>TRBV28|.|15|TRBJ1-6|.
TGTGCCAGCAGTTTAACCGGGCCCAATAATTCACCCCTCCACTTT
CASSLTGPNNSPLHF
>TRBV7-7|.|15|TRBJ2-5|.
TGTGCCAGCAGCTTACTAGCAGGCCTCCAAGAGACCCAGTACTTC
CASSLLAGLQETQYF
>TRBV4-1|.|14|TRBJ2-1|.
TGCGCCAGCAGCCCCAGGTGGGTCAGCTGGAGTCAGTTCTTC
CASSPRWVSWSQFF
>TRBV5-6|TRBD1|15|TRBJ2-7|.
TGTGCCAGCAGCTTAGGACCACAGACAGGGACCGAGCAGTACTTC
CASSLGPQTGTEQYF
>TRBV19|.|14|TRBJ1-6|.
TGTGCCAGTAGTATAGAAGGGGCTGGTTCACCCCTCCACTTT
CASSIEGAGSPLHF
>TRBV7-9|.|14|TRBJ2-1|once
TGTGCCAGCAGCTCCGTAACTTCCTACAATGAGCAGTTCTTC
CASSSVTSYNEQFF
>TRBV19|.|16|TRBJ1-5|.
TGTGCCAGTAGTATTGATGGGGGGCTTGGCAATCAGCCCCAGCATTTT
CASSIDGGLGNQPQHF
>TRBV4-1|TRBD2|18|TRBJ2-1|.
TGCGCCAGCAGCCAATCTCTAGCGGGGGGTTTTACCTACAATGAGCAGTTCTTC
CASSQSLAGGFTYNEQFF
>TRBV9|TRBD1|15|TRBJ1-1|.
TGTGCCAGCAGCGTAACGGACAGGGGAGGAACTGAAGCTTTCTTT
CASSVTDRGGTEAFF
>TRBV7-9|.|15|TRBJ1-4|.
TGTGCCAGCAGCTTAATCAGGGTTGGAGCTGAAAAACTGTTTTTT
CASSLIRVGAEKLFF
>TRBV7-8|TRBD1|14|TRBJ2-4|.
TGTGCCAGCAGCCCCTGGGACAGGGGGGACATTCAGTACTTC
CASSPWDRGDIQYF
>TRBV7-3|TRBD1|17|TRBJ1-1|.
TGTGCCAGCAGCTTATTCGGACAGGGCATGGGGAACACTGAAGCTTTCTTT
CASSLFGQGMGNTEAFF
>TRBV7-2|.|14|TRBJ1-2|.
TGTGCCAGCAGCTTAGATGGGGGGCAGTATGGCTACACCTTC
CASSLDGGQYGYTF
>TRBV7-2|.|17|TRBJ2-3|once
TGTGCCAGCAGCCGTTACCGGCTGGGCGGGATAACAGATACGCAGTATTTT
CASSRYRLGGITDTQYF
>TRBV7-2|.|16|TRBJ2-7|.
TGTGCCAGCAGCCCAGGTAGGGCAGGGAGTCCTTACGAGCAGTACTTC
CASSPGRAGSPYEQYF
>TRBV30|.|12|TRBJ2-7|.
TGTGCCTGGAGGTCTATGGAGGGCGAGCAGTACTTC
CAWRSMEGEQYF
>TRBV5-1|.|16|TRBJ2-6|.
TGCGCCAGCAGCTTGGGTCTGGTGAGCGGGGCCAACGTCCTGACTTTC
CASSLGLVSGANVLTF
>TRBV7-9|.|14|TRBJ1-1|few
TGTGCCAGCAGCTTAGGGGGGGATTTGACTGAAGCTTTCTTT
CASSLGGDLTEAFF
>TRBV19|TRBD2|15|TRBJ2-3|.
TGTGCCAGTAGTATGTCGGCGGGGGGCACAGATACGCAGTATTTT
CASSMSAGGTDTQYF
>TRBV5-4|TRBD2|16|TRBJ2-2|.
TGTGCCAGCAGCTTGCGTCTAGCGGTAAACACCGGGGAGCTGTTTTTT
CASSLRLAVNTGELFF
>TRBV7-2|.|13|TRBJ2-4|.
TGTGCCAGCAGCTTAGGGGGACATGACGTTCAGTACTTC
CASSLGGHDVQYF
>TRBV27|TRBD1|14|TRBJ1-1|.
TGTGCCAGCAGTTTCAGGGGGTTTGGCACTGAAGCTTTCTTT
CASSFRGFGTEAFF
>TRBV14|TRBD2|17|TRBJ2-3|.
TGTGCCAGCAGCCAAGATAGACTAGCGGGGATCACAGATACGCAGTATTTT
CASSQDRLAGITDTQYF
>TRBV10-1|.|13|TRBJ1-2|.
TGCGCCAGCGCTAATCAGGGGTCCTATGGCTACACCTTC
CASANQGSYGYTF
>TRBV27|TRBD2|15|TRBJ2-7|few
TGTGCCAGCAGCCTTAAGCGGGGGGGGACCTACGAGCAGTACTTC
CASSLKRGGTYEQYF